One T cell receptor beta chain is described in this entry. Its antigen is not identified. The data were obtained in a study of cytomegalovirus exposure and HLA in healthy donors. General observations from the study: Later analysis demonstrated an association between a missense DCLRE1C variant and TCR beta V- and J-gene trimming. Later, an analysis found that common viral pathogens appeared to be linked with several of the most significant clusters.

Germline loops: CDR1 MNHEY, CDR2 SMNVEV (reference sequence). Trimming took 6 bases from V and 9 from J, leaving 18 bases between them. The CDR3 runs 14 residues. 60 Vbeta and 13 Jbeta primers were used in PCR. Profiling relied on immunoSEQ multiplex PCR, and the TCRdb table lists in-frame clones only, not all of them. This sample has about 18,000 clones; approximately 70% occur once, and the top ten carry 3.7%. The V call is TRBV27, the J call TRBJ1-3; possibly TRBD1 for D (6 bases). The source is a man aged 18 to 29 in good health and CMV-seronegative. Source material: PBMCs. CDR3 sequence: CASRSGVSQGTIYF. The CDR3 region has the DNA TGTGCCAGCAGATCAGGGGTCTCTCAGGGCACCATATATTTT.